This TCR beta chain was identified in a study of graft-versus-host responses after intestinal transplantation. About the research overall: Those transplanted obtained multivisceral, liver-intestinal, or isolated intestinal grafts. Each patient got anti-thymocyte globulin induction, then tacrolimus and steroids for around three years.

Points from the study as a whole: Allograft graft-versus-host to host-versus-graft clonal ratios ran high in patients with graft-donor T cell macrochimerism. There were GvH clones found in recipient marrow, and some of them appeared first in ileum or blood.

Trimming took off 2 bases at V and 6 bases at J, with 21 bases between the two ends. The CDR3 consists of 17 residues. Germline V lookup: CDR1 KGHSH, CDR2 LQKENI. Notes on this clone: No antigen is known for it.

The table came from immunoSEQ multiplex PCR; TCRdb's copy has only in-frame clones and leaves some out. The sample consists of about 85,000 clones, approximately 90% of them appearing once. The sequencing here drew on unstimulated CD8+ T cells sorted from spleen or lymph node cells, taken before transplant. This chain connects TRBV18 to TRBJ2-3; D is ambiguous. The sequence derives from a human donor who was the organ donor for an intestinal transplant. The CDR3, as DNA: TGTGCCAGCTCACCAGCGGCGGCTTCGTTGGGTCGGGATACGCAGTATTTT. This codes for CASSPAAASLGRDTQYF. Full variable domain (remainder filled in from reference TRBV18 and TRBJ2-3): NAGVMQNPRHLVRRRGQEARLRCSPMKGHSHVYWYRQLPEEGLKFMVYLQKENIIDESGMPKERFSAEFPKEGPSILRIQQVVRGDSAAYFCASSPAAASLGRDTQYFGPGTRLTVL.